This is a list of T cell receptor beta chains from one sample in a study of cytomegalovirus exposure and HLA in healthy donors. Method: immunoSEQ multiplex PCR; TCRdb's copy keeps in-frame clones and lacks some. The table has around 300,000 clones, 72% seen once; the top ten hold around 2.3%. Source material: PBMCs. The receptors originated from a female donor in good health and CMV-seronegative. CDR3s include the opening cysteine and the closing phenylalanine or tryptophan. Fields, in order: V gene, clone size, J gene, D gene, CDR3 DNA, CDR3 protein. D genes are given only for firm matches. Clone sizes are given selectively: once, few, many, or a class where the clone is expanded.

V: TRBV28; size: few; J: TRBJ2-7; D: -; DNA: TGTGCCAGCAGTTTAGATCCCCGCGGTTACGAGCAGTACTTC; CDR3: CASSLDPRGYEQYF
V: TRBV28; size: few; J: TRBJ1-2; D: TRBD1; DNA: TGTGCCAGCAGTCCTACAGGGGCCTATGGCTACACCTTC; CDR3: CASSPTGAYGYTF
V: TRBV7-9; size: once; J: TRBJ2-1; D: TRBD2; DNA: TGTGCCAGCAGCTTTCTAGCGGGAGACCAGCAGTTCTTC; CDR3: CASSFLAGDQQFF
V: TRBV28; size: once; J: TRBJ2-3; D: TRBD2; DNA: TGTGCCAGCAGTTCTCTACTAGCGGGAGGGCGCCTTCATACGCAGTATTTT; CDR3: CASSSLLAGGRLHTQYF
V: TRBV28; size: once; J: TRBJ1-1; D: -; DNA: TGTGCCAGCAGTTTTCCGGGGGGGGGCACTGAAGCTTTCTTT; CDR3: CASSFPGGGTEAFF
V: TRBV7-3; size: -; J: TRBJ2-5; D: TRBD2; DNA: TGTGCCAGCAGCTCTCCCGGACTAGCGGGACAAGAGACCCAGTACTTC; CDR3: CASSSPGLAGQETQYF
V: TRBV29-1; size: few; J: TRBJ2-3; D: -; DNA: TGCAGCGTTGACCGTGGCACAGATACGCAGTATTTT; CDR3: CSVDRGTDTQYF
V: TRBV28; size: -; J: TRBJ1-2; D: TRBD1; DNA: TGTGCCAGCCAGGACAGGGACCCTTATGGCTACACCTTC; CDR3: CASQDRDPYGYTF
V: TRBV18; size: -; J: TRBJ1-5; D: -; DNA: TGTGCCAGCTCACCACGGCGGGATCAGCCCCAGCATTTT; CDR3: CASSPRRDQPQHF
V: TRBV27; size: few; J: TRBJ1-6; D: TRBD1; DNA: TGTGCCAGCAGACCAGGGGGGTCCGGGACCTATAATTCACCCCTCCACTTT; CDR3: CASRPGGSGTYNSPLHF
V: TRBV13; size: -; J: TRBJ2-1; D: -; DNA: TGTGCCAGCAGCTTAGCAGGGAGGCTCTCCTACAATGAGCAGTTCTTC; CDR3: CASSLAGRLSYNEQFF
V: TRBV5-1; size: few; J: TRBJ1-2; D: -; DNA: TGCGCCAGCAGCTTGGTGGCGGGTTTAAACTATGGCTACACCTTC; CDR3: CASSLVAGLNYGYTF
V: TRBV4-2; size: once; J: TRBJ1-6; D: -; DNA: TGTGCCAGCAGCCAAGATAGTCAGGGTAGTTCACCCCTCCACTTT; CDR3: CASSQDSQGSSPLHF
V: TRBV7-2; size: few; J: TRBJ2-7; D: TRBD1; DNA: TGTGCCAGCAGCGAGACAGGGTCCTCCTACTACGAGCAGTACTTC; CDR3: CASSETGSSYYEQYF
V: TRBV5-6; size: -; J: TRBJ2-3; D: -; DNA: TGTGCCAGCAGCTTTAGGAGAGCCGGCACAGATACGCAGTATTTT; CDR3: CASSFRRAGTDTQYF
V: TRBV7-9; size: -; J: TRBJ2-7; D: TRBD1; DNA: TGTGCCAGCAGCTCCCGGGACAGGGGTCGGGTGGTCCACGAGCAGTACTTC; CDR3: CASSSRDRGRVVHEQYF
V: TRBV6-5; size: -; J: TRBJ1-1; D: TRBD1; DNA: TGTGCCAGCAGTTACGGATCAGGGGGCACTGAAGCTTTCTTT; CDR3: CASSYGSGGTEAFF